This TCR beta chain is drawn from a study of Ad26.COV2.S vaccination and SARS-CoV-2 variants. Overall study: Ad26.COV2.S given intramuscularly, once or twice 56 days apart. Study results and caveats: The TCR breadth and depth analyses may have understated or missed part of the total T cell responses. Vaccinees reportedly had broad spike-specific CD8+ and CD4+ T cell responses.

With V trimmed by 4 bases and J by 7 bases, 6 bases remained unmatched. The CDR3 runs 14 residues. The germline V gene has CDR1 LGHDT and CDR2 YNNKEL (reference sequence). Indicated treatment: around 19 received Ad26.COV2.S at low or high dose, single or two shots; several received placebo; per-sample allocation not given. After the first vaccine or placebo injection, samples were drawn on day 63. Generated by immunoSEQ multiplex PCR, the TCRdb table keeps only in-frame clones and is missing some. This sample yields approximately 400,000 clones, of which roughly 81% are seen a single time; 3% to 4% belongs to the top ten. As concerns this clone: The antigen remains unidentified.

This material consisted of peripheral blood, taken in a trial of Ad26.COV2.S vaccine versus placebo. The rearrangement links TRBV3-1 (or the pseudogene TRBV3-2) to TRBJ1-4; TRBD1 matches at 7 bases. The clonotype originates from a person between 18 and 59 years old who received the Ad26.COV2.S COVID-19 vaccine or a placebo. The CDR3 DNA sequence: TGTGCCAGCAGCCCAGGGGGGTGGGGTGAAAAACTGTTTTTT. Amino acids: CASSPGGWGEKLFF.